This T cell receptor beta chain was captured by sequencing in a study of T-cell reconstitution after alpha-beta-depleted transplantation in children. The study, taken as a whole, reports: T-cell numbers and diversity, one year after transplant, stemmed largely from T cells that were newly produced. It was reported that alpha-beta T cells came from several hundred expanded graft clones (about two months after transplant).

A remark on this clonotype: No antigen is known for it.

The authors prepared the TCRbeta library with unique molecular identifiers. TCRdb reprocessed the PCR reads with MiXCR, giving one entry per CDR3 protein. The table records fewer than 1 million distinct CDR3 sequences, about 16% of them present only once. This CDR3 region has 14 residues. Trimming removed 8 bases from V and 3 bases from J; junction bases left unmatched: 9. Looked up from germline, CDR1 is SGHAT and CDR2 is FQNNGV. This TCR was recovered from a male patient between 5 and 17 years old who had a stem cell transplant for acute lymphoblastic leukemia, so the T cells may come from the graft donor. The chain has TRBV11-2 and TRBJ1-2, with TRBD1 matching over 7 bases. Specimen: PBMCs, mostly from graft donor cells, collected 360 days after TCRalphabeta/CD19-depleted stem cell transplant. In nucleotides, the CDR3 is TGTGCCAGCTCGGGACAGAAACACCACTATGGCTACACCTTC. Translated: CASSGQKHHYGYTF.